This T cell receptor (beta chain) was obtained from a study of CD8+ T cells in alopecia areata. Whole-study context: Oral tofacitinib, 5 to 10 mg twice daily, was given in an open-label trial.

The researchers isolated CD4+ and CD8+ T cells from PBMCs by sorting. V was pared by 0 bases and J by 4 bases, with 10 bases between. The CDR3 runs 14 residues. From germline, CDR1 is PRHDT and CDR2 FYEKMQ (reference sequence). Following RNA extraction, reverse transcription yielded cDNA that acted as the sequencing template. TCRdb keeps only in-frame clones here, not all; method: immunoSEQ multiplex PCR. The sample holds some 150,000 clones, 45% to 55% seen once. General study points: Lesional scalp, notably in alopecia totalis/universalis, had clonality above that of normal scalp.

About this clone: Its antigen is as yet unknown. The sample holds other DNA sequences that translate to the same CDR3.

V gene TRBV13 combines with J gene TRBJ2-7; maybe TRBD1 (6 bases). This TCR was recovered from a human donor with alopecia areata. Sequencing used CD8+ T cells sorted from blood, obtained at week 0. This CDR3 reads CASSLGGRGYEQYF. CDR3 bases: TGTGCCAGCAGCTTAGGCGGCAGGGGATACGAGCAGTACTTC. The variable domain in full, with the rest retrieved from reference TRBV13 and TRBJ2-7, is AAGVIQSPRHLIKEKRETATLKCYPIPRHDTVYWYQQGPGQDPQFLISFYEKMQSDKGSIPDRFSAQQFSDYHSELNMSSLELGDSALYFCASSLGGRGYEQYFGPGTRLTVT.